This T cell receptor beta chain was captured by sequencing in a study of blood T cells in healthy people across ages. Study findings and constraints: Possibly, changes in expanded clonotypes were confounded because donor CMV status was unknown.

Notes on this clonotype: Its antigen is still unknown. A clone one base away is much larger, so this may be a read error.

The authors ran a second PCR of roughly 7 to 11 cycles using a sample-barcoded 5' primer and a J-beta primer mix. The template-switch adaptor was a 5' adaptor with 12 random nucleotides. It tagged each cDNA molecule. TCRdb processed the 5' RACE reads anew with MiXCR; each CDR3 protein has one entry. This sample has fewer than 800,000 distinct CDR3 sequences, with 32% found just once. The length of the CDR3 is 14 residues. Per the germline V gene, CDR1 is MDHEN and CDR2 is SYDVKM. The V gene lost 11 bases and the J gene lost 3 bases, with 17 bases spanning the gap. The sequence was collected from a woman of 80 years or more in good health. This chain uses TRBV28 with TRBJ1-5, with D unclear. The sequenced material came from blood. The DNA for the CDR3 is TGTGCCTGTAGCGGGAGCCCCCCCAATCAGCCCCAGCATTTT. Its protein product is CACSGSPPNQPQHF. The full variable domain, its missing parts supplied by reference TRBV28 and TRBJ1-5, is DVKVTQSSRYLVKRTGEKVFLECVQDMDHENMFWYRQDPGLGLRLIYFSYDVKMKEKGDIPEGYSVSREKKERFSLILESASTNQTSMYLCACSGSPPNQPQHFGDGTRLSIL.